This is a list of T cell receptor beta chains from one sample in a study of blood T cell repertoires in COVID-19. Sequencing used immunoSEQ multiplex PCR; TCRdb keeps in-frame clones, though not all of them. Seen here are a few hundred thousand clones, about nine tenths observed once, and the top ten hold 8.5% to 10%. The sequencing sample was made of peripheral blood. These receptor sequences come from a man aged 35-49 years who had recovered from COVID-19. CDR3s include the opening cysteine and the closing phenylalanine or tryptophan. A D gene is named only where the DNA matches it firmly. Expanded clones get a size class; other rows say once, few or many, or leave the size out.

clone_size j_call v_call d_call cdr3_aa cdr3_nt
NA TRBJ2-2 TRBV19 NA CASSIGQGRAGELFF TGTGCCAGTAGTATAGGGCAGGGTAGGGCCGGGGAGCTGTTTTTT
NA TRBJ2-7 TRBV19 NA CASAQALTVEQYF TGTGCCAGTGCCCAGGCCCTGACGGTAGAGCAGTACTTC
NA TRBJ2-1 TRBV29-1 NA CSGEWAHEQFF TGCAGCGGTGAATGGGCACATGAGCAGTTCTTC
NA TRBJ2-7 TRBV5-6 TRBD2 CASSPGLAGIYEQYF TGTGCCAGCAGCCCCGGACTAGCGGGAATATACGAGCAGTACTTC
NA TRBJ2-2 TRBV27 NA CASRLRDTNTGELFF TGTGCCAGCCGTCTCCGGGACACCAACACCGGGGAGCTGTTTTTT
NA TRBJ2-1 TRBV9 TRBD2 CASSAPGLAGAGGSEQFF TGTGCCAGCAGCGCACCGGGACTAGCGGGAGCCGGCGGCTCTGAGCAGTTCTTC
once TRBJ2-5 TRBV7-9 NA CASSQGVPSETQYF TGTGCCAGCAGCCAAGGGGTGCCGAGCGAGACCCAGTACTTC
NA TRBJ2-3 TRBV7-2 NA CASSLGGGTQYF TGTGCCAGCAGCTTAGGAGGGGGTACGCAGTATTTT
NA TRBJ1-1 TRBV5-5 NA CASSRDPMDSLLGTEAFF TGTGCCAGCAGCAGGGACCCTATGGACAGTCTTTTAGGGACTGAAGCTTTCTTT
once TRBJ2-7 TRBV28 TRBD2 CASSSRTSGGYEQYF TGTGCCAGCAGTTCACGGACTAGCGGGGGCTACGAGCAGTACTTC
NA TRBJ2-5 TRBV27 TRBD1 CASSYRGETQYF TGTGCCAGCAGTTACAGGGGAGAGACCCAGTACTTC
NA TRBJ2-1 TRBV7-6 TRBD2 CASSLRAGVLDEQFF TGTGCCAGCAGCCTGAGAGCGGGAGTTCTGGATGAGCAGTTCTTC
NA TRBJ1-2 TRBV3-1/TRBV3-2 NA CASSQAAGSYGYTF TGTGCCAGCAGCCAAGCCGCAGGTTCTTACGGCTACACCTTC
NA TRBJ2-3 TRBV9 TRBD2 CASSWTSGKIDTQYF TGTGCCAGCAGCTGGACTAGCGGGAAAATCGATACGCAGTATTTT
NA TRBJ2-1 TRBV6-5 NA CASSSSHGGQFF TGTGCCAGCAGTTCCTCCCACGGGGGTCAGTTCTTC
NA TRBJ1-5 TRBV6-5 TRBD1 CASRGQGYNQPQHF TGTGCCAGCAGGGGACAGGGGTACAATCAGCCCCAGCATTTT
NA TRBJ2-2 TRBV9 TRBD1 CASSGTGANTGELFF TGTGCCAGCAGCGGGACAGGAGCGAACACCGGGGAGCTGTTTTTT
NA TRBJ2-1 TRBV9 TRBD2 CASSGLAGGSYNEQFF TGTGCCAGCAGCGGACTAGCGGGGGGCTCCTACAATGAGCAGTTCTTC
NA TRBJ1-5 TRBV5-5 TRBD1 CASSLLGQGMHQPQHF TGTGCCAGCAGCTTGTTGGGACAGGGAATGCATCAGCCCCAGCATTTT
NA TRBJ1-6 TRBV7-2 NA CASSLEPQTPNSPLHF TGTGCCAGCAGCTTAGAGCCCCAAACCCCAAATTCACCCCTCCACTTT
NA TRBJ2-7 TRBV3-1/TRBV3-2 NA CASSQDPGGFYEQYF TGTGCCAGCAGCCAAGATCCGGGGGGCTTCTACGAGCAGTACTTC
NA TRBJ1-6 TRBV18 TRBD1 CASSPSTGSGYSPLHF TGTGCCAGCTCACCTTCGACAGGGAGCGGTTATTCACCCCTCCACTTT
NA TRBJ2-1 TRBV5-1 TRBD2 CASSPWTSGRATTRDNEQFF TGCGCCAGCAGTCCCTGGACTAGCGGGAGGGCCACGACCCGAGACAATGAGCAGTTCTTC
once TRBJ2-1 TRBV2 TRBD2 CASQSGGATRSSYNEQFF TGTGCCAGCCAAAGCGGGGGGGCGACCAGGAGCTCCTACAATGAGCAGTTCTTC
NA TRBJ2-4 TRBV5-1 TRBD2 CASSYSPRTSGGAKNIQYF TGCGCCAGCAGCTACTCCCCCAGGACTAGCGGGGGAGCCAAAAACATTCAGTACTTC
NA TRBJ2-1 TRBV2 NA CASSEESGYNEQFF TGTGCCAGCAGTGAAGAGAGTGGCTACAATGAGCAGTTCTTC
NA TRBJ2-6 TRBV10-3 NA CAIPLVGSGANVLTF TGTGCCATTCCCCTGGTCGGGTCTGGGGCCAACGTCCTGACTTTC
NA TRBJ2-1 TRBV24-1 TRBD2 CATSDPSGGSGRGINEQFF TGTGCCACCAGTGACCCGTCGGGGGGTAGCGGAAGAGGGATCAATGAGCAGTTCTTC
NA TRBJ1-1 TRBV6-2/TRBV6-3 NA CASNPGLGRTTEAFF TGTGCCAGCAACCCAGGACTAGGCAGGACCACTGAAGCTTTCTTT
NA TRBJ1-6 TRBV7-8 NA CASSLGKRGLYSPLHF TGTGCCAGCAGCTTAGGGAAACGGGGACTGTATTCACCCCTCCACTTT
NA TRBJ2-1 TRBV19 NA CASRAPGGGGLPHNEQFF TGTGCCAGTAGAGCCCCCGGGGGCGGGGGCCTTCCCCACAATGAGCAGTTCTTC
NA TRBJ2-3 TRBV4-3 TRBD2 CASSLATPAGGTQYF TGCGCCAGCAGCCTCGCCACCCCAGCGGGGGGCACGCAGTATTTT
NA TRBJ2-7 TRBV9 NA CASSVGRGSRSYEQYF TGTGCCAGCAGCGTAGGTCGGGGGTCGCGGTCCTACGAGCAGTACTTC
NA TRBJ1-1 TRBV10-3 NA CAISDSQIKVRGAFF TGTGCCATCAGTGATTCTCAAATTAAGGTCAGAGGAGCTTTCTTT
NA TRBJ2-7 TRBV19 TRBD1 CASSPSAGGMVGEYF TGTGCCAGTAGTCCCTCTGCAGGGGGCATGGTAGGCGAGTACTTC
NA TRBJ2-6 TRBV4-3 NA CASSQEGPGFSSGANVLTF TGCGCCAGCAGCCAAGAGGGCCCAGGGTTCAGCTCTGGGGCCAACGTCCTGACTTTC
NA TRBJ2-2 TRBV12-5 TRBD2 CASGTIAGGRTGELFF TGTGCTAGTGGTACCATAGCGGGAGGGCGGACCGGGGAGCTGTTTTTT
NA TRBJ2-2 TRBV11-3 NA CASSLLEQITGELFF TGTGCCAGCAGCTTACTCGAACAGATCACCGGGGAGCTGTTTTTT
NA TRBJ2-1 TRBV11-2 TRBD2 CASSLTPRGGIGNEQFF TGTGCCAGCAGCTTAACCCCGCGGGGGGGCATTGGCAATGAGCAGTTCTTC
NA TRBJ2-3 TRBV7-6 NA CASRKGAPSSTDTQYF TGTGCCAGCAGGAAAGGGGCGCCTTCTAGCACAGATACGCAGTATTTT
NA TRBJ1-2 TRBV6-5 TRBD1 CASLGPGQGIGYTF TGTGCCAGCCTGGGACCGGGACAGGGGATCGGCTACACCTTC
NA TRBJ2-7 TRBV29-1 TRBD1 CSVESGGEQYF TGCAGCGTTGAGTCAGGGGGCGAGCAGTACTTC
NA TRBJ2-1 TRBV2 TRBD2 CASSSSGRAFGDEQFF TGTGCCAGCAGTTCTAGCGGGAGGGCCTTTGGGGATGAGCAGTTCTTC
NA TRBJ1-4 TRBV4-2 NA CASSQEDAGGEKLFF TGTGCCAGCAGCCAGGAAGATGCGGGGGGTGAAAAACTGTTTTTT
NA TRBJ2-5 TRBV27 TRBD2 CASSFLGLAGEETQYF TGTGCCAGCAGTTTTCTGGGCCTAGCGGGAGAGGAGACCCAGTACTTC
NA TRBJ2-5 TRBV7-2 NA CASSLVRQETQYF TGTGCCAGCAGCTTAGTCAGGCAAGAGACCCAGTACTTC
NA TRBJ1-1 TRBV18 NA CASSPVGLGTEAFF TGTGCCAGCTCACCCGTCGGGTTGGGCACTGAAGCTTTCTTT
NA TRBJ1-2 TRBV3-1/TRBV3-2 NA CASSQGPPRGYGYTF TGTGCCAGCAGCCAAGGGCCGCCACGCGGCTATGGCTACACCTTC
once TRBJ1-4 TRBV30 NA CAWSVSGLSEKLFF TGTGCCTGGAGTGTTTCCGGACTAAGTGAAAAACTGTTTTTT
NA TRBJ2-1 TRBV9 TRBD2 CASSVLAGAGYNEQFF TGTGCCAGCAGCGTTTTAGCGGGAGCTGGCTACAATGAGCAGTTCTTC